The entry below gives a single T cell receptor (beta chain) sequence along with its context. These data originate in a study of T cells in tuberculosis. About the research overall: T cells were selected with CD1B tetramers loaded with glucose monomycolate.

Some clones are missing from TCRdb's copy, which holds only in-frame ones; the method was immunoSEQ multiplex PCR. The profile shows roughly 61,000 clones, around 90% of them singletons. Sorting used thawed, overnight-rested PBMC stained with anti-CD3, a viability dye and GMM-loaded CD1B tetramer. CD1B tetramers were loaded with Rhodococcus equi-derived C32 glucose monomycolate. Trimming took off 1 base at V and 4 bases at J, with 14 bases between the two ends. CDR3 size: 16 residues. Germline lookup yields CDR1 SGHTA and CDR2 FQGNSA. Specimen: CD1b-GMM tetramer-negative cells sorted from PBMCs. The V gene is TRBV7-2, the J gene TRBJ2-1; D is possibly TRBD2 (6 bases). The sequence was collected from an adult woman with latent tuberculosis. The CDR3 loop is CASSLVGGTAYNEQFF. The CDR3 region has the DNA TGTGCCAGCAGCTTAGTCGGCGGGACGGCTTACAATGAGCAGTTCTTC.